This T cell receptor beta chain was found in a study of PD-L1 blockade in urothelial cancer. Across the whole study: Blood drawn 3 weeks (second dose) and 6 weeks after treatment start was analyzed.

The method was immunoSEQ multiplex PCR; TCRdb's version includes in-frame clones alone and lacks a portion of them. Of 85,000 to 130,000 clones in the sample, approximately 90% were seen once. The sequence was obtained from a woman older than 75 with urothelial cancer. The sample was PBMCs, taken around atezolizumab (anti-PD-L1) treatment.

CDR3 protein: CASSSTRLAGMDEQFF. As DNA, the CDR3 is TGTGCCAGCAGTTCCACACGACTAGCGGGAATGGATGAGCAGTTCTTC. The chain links TRBV6-5 to TRBJ2-1; 11 bases line up with TRBD2. Per germline, CDR1 MNHEY and CDR2 SVGAGI. The ends lost 4 bases at V and 8 bases at J; junction bases unmatched: 10. The CDR3 totals 16 residues.